This is a list of T cell receptor beta chains from one sample in a study of blood T cell repertoires in COVID-19. Repertoires were generated with immunoSEQ multiplex PCR, while TCRdb's copy carries only in-frame clones and drops some. The sample includes around 160,000 clones, about 86% of them seen just once. The source material was peripheral blood. The receptors were gathered from an elderly woman with acute or convalescent COVID-19. Each CDR3 is given with its conserved first and last residue. Fields, in order: D gene, V gene, clone size, J gene, CDR3 DNA, CDR3 protein. D genes are given only for firm matches. Size tells how often a clone was seen (once, few, many) or the class of an expanded clone, and some rows leave it out.

d_gene: .
v_gene: TRBV10-3
abundance: .
j_gene: TRBJ1-6
CDR3nt: TGTGCCATCAGTGAGCCCCGAGGGGGAATAAATTCACCCCTCCACTTT
CDR3aa: CAISEPRGGINSPLHF

d_gene: TRBD2
v_gene: TRBV11-2
abundance: .
j_gene: TRBJ2-7
CDR3nt: TGTGCCAGCAGCCCTTCTAGCGGGGGCCCTGGCTACGAGCAGTACTTC
CDR3aa: CASSPSSGGPGYEQYF

d_gene: TRBD2
v_gene: TRBV29-1
abundance: .
j_gene: TRBJ2-1
CDR3nt: TGCAGCGTCCGCGGGGGGTCGGGGAATGAGCAGTTCTTC
CDR3aa: CSVRGGSGNEQFF

d_gene: TRBD1
v_gene: TRBV6-2/TRBV6-3
abundance: few
j_gene: TRBJ1-1
CDR3nt: TGTGCCAGCAGTTACTCTGTGGGACAGGGGGTGGAGAACACTGAAGCTTTCTTT
CDR3aa: CASSYSVGQGVENTEAFF

d_gene: TRBD1
v_gene: TRBV6-1
abundance: .
j_gene: TRBJ1-2
CDR3nt: TGTGCCAGCAGTGAGGGACAGGAGATTAACTATGGCTACACCTTC
CDR3aa: CASSEGQEINYGYTF

d_gene: TRBD1
v_gene: TRBV12-5
abundance: .
j_gene: TRBJ2-1
CDR3nt: TGTGCTAGTGGTTTGGAATGGACAGGGGACTCCTACAATGAGCAGTTCTTC
CDR3aa: CASGLEWTGDSYNEQFF

d_gene: .
v_gene: TRBV7-2
abundance: .
j_gene: TRBJ1-3
CDR3nt: TGTGCCAGCAGCTCCCCCCCGGGGATCGGAAACACCATATATTTT
CDR3aa: CASSSPPGIGNTIYF

d_gene: TRBD2
v_gene: TRBV24-1
abundance: .
j_gene: TRBJ2-3
CDR3nt: TGTGCCACCAGTGGGACTAGCGGGAGGGGTGATACGCAGTATTTT
CDR3aa: CATSGTSGRGDTQYF

d_gene: TRBD1
v_gene: TRBV5-1
abundance: .
j_gene: TRBJ2-5
CDR3nt: TGCGCCAGCAGCCCGGGGACAGAACTCCAAGAGACCCAGTACTTC
CDR3aa: CASSPGTELQETQYF

d_gene: .
v_gene: TRBV9
abundance: .
j_gene: TRBJ2-2
CDR3nt: TGTGCCAGCAGCGTAACAAGCACCGGGGAGCTGTTTTTT
CDR3aa: CASSVTSTGELFF

d_gene: .
v_gene: TRBV3-1/TRBV3-2
abundance: .
j_gene: TRBJ1-2
CDR3nt: TGTGCCAGCAGCCCGACCTGGACATCCTATGGCTACACCTTC
CDR3aa: CASSPTWTSYGYTF

d_gene: .
v_gene: TRBV9
abundance: .
j_gene: TRBJ1-2
CDR3nt: TGTGCCAGCAGCGCGGAACAGTCTTCTAACTATGGCTACACCTTC
CDR3aa: CASSAEQSSNYGYTF

d_gene: .
v_gene: TRBV6-1
abundance: .
j_gene: TRBJ1-1
CDR3nt: TGTGCCAGCAGTGAAGCGTCGGCAGGGGCTTTCTTT
CDR3aa: CASSEASAGAFF

d_gene: .
v_gene: TRBV19
abundance: .
j_gene: TRBJ1-5
CDR3nt: TGTGCCAGTAGTATGAAGGGGTGGTATAGCAATCAGCCCCAGCATTTT
CDR3aa: CASSMKGWYSNQPQHF

d_gene: .
v_gene: TRBV10-2
abundance: once
j_gene: TRBJ2-7
CDR3nt: TGCGCCAGCAGTGAAGGGTCAGGGCCTTTTGTGGGCTACGAGCAGTACTTC
CDR3aa: CASSEGSGPFVGYEQYF

d_gene: TRBD1
v_gene: TRBV19
abundance: few
j_gene: TRBJ1-6
CDR3nt: TGTGCCAGTAGAAGACAGGGGCCTTCACCCCTCCACTTT
CDR3aa: CASRRQGPSPLHF

d_gene: .
v_gene: TRBV3-1/TRBV3-2
abundance: .
j_gene: TRBJ1-6
CDR3nt: TGTGCCAGCAGCCCATACCCTAGTTTTTATAATTCACCCCTCCACTTT
CDR3aa: CASSPYPSFYNSPLHF

d_gene: TRBD1
v_gene: TRBV5-1
abundance: .
j_gene: TRBJ2-1
CDR3nt: TGCGCCAGCAGCCGGGGACAGCCCTATTTGCAGTTCTTC
CDR3aa: CASSRGQPYLQFF

d_gene: TRBD1
v_gene: TRBV29-1
abundance: .
j_gene: TRBJ2-7
CDR3nt: TGCAGCGTTGGACAGGGGGTCTCCTACGAGCAGTACTTC
CDR3aa: CSVGQGVSYEQYF

d_gene: TRBD2
v_gene: TRBV6-6
abundance: .
j_gene: TRBJ2-5
CDR3nt: TGTGCCAGCAGTCCACTCGGACTAGCGGGGGGATTGGAGACCCAGTACTTC
CDR3aa: CASSPLGLAGGLETQYF

d_gene: TRBD1
v_gene: TRBV27
abundance: .
j_gene: TRBJ2-7
CDR3nt: TGTGCCAGCAGTACAGGGGGCCCAACCTACGAGCAGTACTTC
CDR3aa: CASSTGGPTYEQYF

d_gene: .
v_gene: TRBV10-3
abundance: .
j_gene: TRBJ1-2
CDR3nt: TGTGCCATCAGTGAGGGGCAATTTAACTATGGCTACACCTTC
CDR3aa: CAISEGQFNYGYTF

d_gene: .
v_gene: TRBV6-5
abundance: .
j_gene: TRBJ1-3
CDR3nt: TGTGCCAGCAGTTACTCAATGGCCCTTTCCCAGAACACCATATATTTT
CDR3aa: CASSYSMALSQNTIYF

d_gene: TRBD2
v_gene: TRBV3-1/TRBV3-2
abundance: .
j_gene: TRBJ2-1
CDR3nt: TGTGCCAGCCGCGGGACTAGCGGGTTGGGGCCCAATGAGCAGTTCTTC
CDR3aa: CASRGTSGLGPNEQFF

d_gene: TRBD1
v_gene: TRBV5-1
abundance: .
j_gene: TRBJ1-3
CDR3nt: TGCGCCAGCAGATCTACAGGGGGCTCTGGAAACACCATATATTTT
CDR3aa: CASRSTGGSGNTIYF

d_gene: .
v_gene: TRBV18
abundance: .
j_gene: TRBJ1-1
CDR3nt: TGTGCCAGCTCACCCCGGCAGAGGTCCATGAACACTGAAGCTTTCTTT
CDR3aa: CASSPRQRSMNTEAFF

d_gene: TRBD1
v_gene: TRBV28
abundance: once
j_gene: TRBJ1-6
CDR3nt: TGTGCCAGCAGCAAGAAGACAGGGGGATATAATTCACCCCTCCACTTT
CDR3aa: CASSKKTGGYNSPLHF

d_gene: .
v_gene: TRBV5-4
abundance: .
j_gene: TRBJ1-5
CDR3nt: TGTGCCAGCAGCTCCCCGGATCAGCCCCAGCATTTT
CDR3aa: CASSSPDQPQHF

d_gene: .
v_gene: TRBV2
abundance: .
j_gene: TRBJ1-3
CDR3nt: TGTGCCAGCAGGAGAGTTGGAAACACCATATATTTT
CDR3aa: CASRRVGNTIYF

d_gene: .
v_gene: TRBV30
abundance: .
j_gene: TRBJ2-2
CDR3nt: TGTGCCTGGAGTGGACTGGTCACCGGGGAGCTGTTTTTT
CDR3aa: CAWSGLVTGELFF

d_gene: TRBD1
v_gene: TRBV11-2
abundance: .
j_gene: TRBJ2-3
CDR3nt: TGTGCCAGCAGCCCATTTCCGGGACAGGGTGTCACAGATACGCAGTATTTT
CDR3aa: CASSPFPGQGVTDTQYF

d_gene: TRBD2
v_gene: TRBV11-3
abundance: .
j_gene: TRBJ2-1
CDR3nt: TGTGCCAGCAGTCAGGGACTAGCGGGAGGGCCCTACAATGAGCAGTTCTTC
CDR3aa: CASSQGLAGGPYNEQFF

d_gene: TRBD2
v_gene: TRBV6-2/TRBV6-3
abundance: .
j_gene: TRBJ2-2
CDR3nt: TGTGCCAGCAGTTACGCGGCTAGCGGGAGGTCGTGGGACACCGGGGAGCTGTTTTTT
CDR3aa: CASSYAASGRSWDTGELFF

d_gene: .
v_gene: TRBV11-2
abundance: .
j_gene: TRBJ2-3
CDR3nt: TGTGCCAGCAGCTTAGAATACACAGATACGCAGTATTTT
CDR3aa: CASSLEYTDTQYF

d_gene: .
v_gene: TRBV4-1
abundance: .
j_gene: TRBJ2-1
CDR3nt: TGCGCCAGCAGCCAAGAGGGACTTAACTACAATGAGCAGTTCTTC
CDR3aa: CASSQEGLNYNEQFF

d_gene: .
v_gene: TRBV7-2
abundance: .
j_gene: TRBJ1-2
CDR3nt: TGTGCCAGCAGCTTAGCACCGGGGGTGAGTGGCTACACCTTC
CDR3aa: CASSLAPGVSGYTF